This T cell receptor beta chain was sequenced during a study of cytomegalovirus exposure and HLA in healthy donors. General observations from the study: Overall, around 160 TCR beta chains were annotated as cytomegalovirus-associated. For cytomegalovirus status, the classifier reportedly gave diagnoses with high specificity and sensitivity.

Sequencing was performed with immunoSEQ multiplex PCR; in TCRdb, only in-frame clones are kept and a portion is missing. The sample includes about 130,000 clones, roughly 89% of them seen just once. The V end was cut by 1 base, the J end by 3 bases, with 16 bases between. The CDR3 sequence is 17 residues long. The germline V gene encodes CDR1 MGHRA and CDR2 YSYEKL. The donors formed part of the 120-subject validation cohort, distinct from the approximately 670-subject first cohort. This clone has a single count. Antigen: not known. The chain carries TRBV4-1 and TRBJ1-3; D is perhaps TRBD1 (6 bases). Sequenced input: PBMCs. This clonotype was obtained from a woman younger than 30 in good health and CMV-seronegative. CDR3 amino acids: CASSQGGPGASGNTIYF. CDR3 in DNA: TGCGCCAGCAGCCAAGGCGGGCCAGGGGCAAGTGGAAACACCATATATTTT.